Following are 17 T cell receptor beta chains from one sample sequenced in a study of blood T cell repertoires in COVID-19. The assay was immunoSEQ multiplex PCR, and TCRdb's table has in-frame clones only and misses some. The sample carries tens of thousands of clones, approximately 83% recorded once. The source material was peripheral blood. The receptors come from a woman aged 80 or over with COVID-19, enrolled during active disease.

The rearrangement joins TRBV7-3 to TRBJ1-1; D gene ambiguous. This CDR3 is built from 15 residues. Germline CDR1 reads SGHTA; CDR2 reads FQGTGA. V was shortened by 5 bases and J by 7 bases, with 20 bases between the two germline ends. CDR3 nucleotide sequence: TGTGCCAGCAGCCCCGGACTAGGACGTCAAGATGAAGCTTTCTTT. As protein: CASSPGLGRQDEAFF.

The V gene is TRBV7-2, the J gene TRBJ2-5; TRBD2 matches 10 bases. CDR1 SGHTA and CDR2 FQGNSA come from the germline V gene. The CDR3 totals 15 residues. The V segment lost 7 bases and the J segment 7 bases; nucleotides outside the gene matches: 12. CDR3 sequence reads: CASTAAGGPTGTQYF. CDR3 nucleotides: TGTGCCAGCACCGCAGCGGGAGGGCCTACCGGGACCCAGTACTTC.

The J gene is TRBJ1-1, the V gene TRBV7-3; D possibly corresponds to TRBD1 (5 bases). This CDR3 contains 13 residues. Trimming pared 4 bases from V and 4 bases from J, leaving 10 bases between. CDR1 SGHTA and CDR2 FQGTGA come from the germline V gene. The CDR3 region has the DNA TGTGCCAGCAGCTCAGGGAGGGGCACTGAAGCTTTCTTT. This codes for CASSSGRGTEAFF.

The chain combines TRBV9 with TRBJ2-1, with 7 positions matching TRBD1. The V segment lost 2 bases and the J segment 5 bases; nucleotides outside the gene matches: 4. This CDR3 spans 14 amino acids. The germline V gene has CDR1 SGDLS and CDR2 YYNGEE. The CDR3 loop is CASSVRGQNNEQFF. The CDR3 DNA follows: TGTGCCAGCAGCGTCCGGGGACAGAACAATGAGCAGTTCTTC.

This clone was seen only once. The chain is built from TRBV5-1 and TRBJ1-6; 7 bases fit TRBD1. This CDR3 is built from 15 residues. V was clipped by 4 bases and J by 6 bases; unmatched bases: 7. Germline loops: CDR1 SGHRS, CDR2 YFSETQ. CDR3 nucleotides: TGCGCCAGCAGCGGAGGGGGCGCGGGTAATTCACCCCTCCACTTT. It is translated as CASSGGGAGNSPLHF.

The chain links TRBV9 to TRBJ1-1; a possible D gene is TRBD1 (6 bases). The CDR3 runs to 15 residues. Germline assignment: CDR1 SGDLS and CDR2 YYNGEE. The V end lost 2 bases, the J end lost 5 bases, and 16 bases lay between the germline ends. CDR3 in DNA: TGTGCCAGCAGCGTGGGGTTACAGGGCGGGACTGAAGCTTTCTTT. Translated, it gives CASSVGLQGGTEAFF.

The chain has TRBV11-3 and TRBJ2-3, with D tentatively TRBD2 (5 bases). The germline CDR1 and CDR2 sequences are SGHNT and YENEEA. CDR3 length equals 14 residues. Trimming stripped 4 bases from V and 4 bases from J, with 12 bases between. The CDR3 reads CASSSRGAPDTQYF. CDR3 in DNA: TGTGCCAGCAGCTCCCGGGGAGCACCAGATACGCAGTATTTT.

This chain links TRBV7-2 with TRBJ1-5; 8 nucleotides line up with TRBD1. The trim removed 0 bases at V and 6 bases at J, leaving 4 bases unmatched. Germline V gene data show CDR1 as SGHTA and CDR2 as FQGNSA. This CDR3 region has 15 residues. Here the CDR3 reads CASSLAAGGGQPQHF. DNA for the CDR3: TGTGCCAGCAGCTTAGCGGCAGGGGGCGGTCAGCCCCAGCATTTT.

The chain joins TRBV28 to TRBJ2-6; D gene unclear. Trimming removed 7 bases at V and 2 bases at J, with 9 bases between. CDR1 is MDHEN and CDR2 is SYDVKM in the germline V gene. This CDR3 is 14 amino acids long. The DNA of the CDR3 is TGTGCCAGCACCCTGAGGACTGGGGCCAACGTCCTGACTTTC. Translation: CASTLRTGANVLTF.

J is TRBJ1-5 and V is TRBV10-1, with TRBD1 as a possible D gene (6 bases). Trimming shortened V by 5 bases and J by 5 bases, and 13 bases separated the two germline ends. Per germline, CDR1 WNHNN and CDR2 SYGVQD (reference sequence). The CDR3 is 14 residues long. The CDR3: CASSKAGDDQPQHF. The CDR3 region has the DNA TGCGCCAGCAGTAAGGCAGGGGACGATCAGCCCCAGCATTTT.

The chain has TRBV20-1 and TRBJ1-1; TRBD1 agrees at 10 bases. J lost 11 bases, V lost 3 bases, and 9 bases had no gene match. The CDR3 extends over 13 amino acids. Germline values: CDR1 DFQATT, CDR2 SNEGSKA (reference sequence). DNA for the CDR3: TGCAGTGCTAGTGAGCCGGGACAGGGGAAGGCTTTCTTT. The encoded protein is CSASEPGQGKAFF.

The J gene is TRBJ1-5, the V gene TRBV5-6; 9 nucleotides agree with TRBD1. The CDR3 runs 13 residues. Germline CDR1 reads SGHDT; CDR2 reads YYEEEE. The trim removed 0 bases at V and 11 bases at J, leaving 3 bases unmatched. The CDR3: CASSLGTGVAQHF. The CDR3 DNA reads TGTGCCAGCAGCTTGGGGACAGGGGTCGCCCAGCATTTT.

CDR3 in amino acids: CASSPRPRTGELFF. The CDR3 region has the DNA TGTGCCAGCAGCCCACGTCCCAGGACCGGGGAGCTGTTTTTT. The V gene is TRBV7-3, the J gene TRBJ2-2, with unresolved D. The CDR3 loop spans 14 amino acids. From germline, CDR1 is SGHTA and CDR2 FQGTGA. Trimming pared 5 bases from V and 5 bases from J, leaving 12 bases between.

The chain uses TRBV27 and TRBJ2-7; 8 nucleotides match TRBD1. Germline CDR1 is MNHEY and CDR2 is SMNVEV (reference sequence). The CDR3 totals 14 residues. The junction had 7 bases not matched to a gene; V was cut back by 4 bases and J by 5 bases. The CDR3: CASSSDRVRHEQYF. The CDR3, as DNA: TGTGCCAGCAGTTCGGACAGGGTAAGACACGAGCAGTACTTC.

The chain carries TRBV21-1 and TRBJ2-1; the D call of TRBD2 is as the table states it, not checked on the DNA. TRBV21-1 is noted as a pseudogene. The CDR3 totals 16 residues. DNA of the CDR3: TGTGCCAGCAGCAAAGCGGGGGGAATCTCGGACAATGAGCAGTTCTTC. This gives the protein CASSKAGGISDNEQFF.

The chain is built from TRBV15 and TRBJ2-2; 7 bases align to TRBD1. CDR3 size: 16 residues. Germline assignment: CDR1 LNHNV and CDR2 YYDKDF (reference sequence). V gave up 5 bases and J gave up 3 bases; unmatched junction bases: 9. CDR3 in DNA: TGTGCCACCAGCTTTTACAGGGGCGGTCACACCGGGGAGCTGTTTTTT. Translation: CATSFYRGGHTGELFF.

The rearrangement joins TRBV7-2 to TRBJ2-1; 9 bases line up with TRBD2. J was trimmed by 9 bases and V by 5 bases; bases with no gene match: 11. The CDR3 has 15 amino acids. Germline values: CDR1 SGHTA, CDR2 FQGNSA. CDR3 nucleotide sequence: TGTGCCAGCAGCCCACAGCGGGGGGCCCTTGGTGAGCAGTTCTTC. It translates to CASSPQRGALGEQFF.